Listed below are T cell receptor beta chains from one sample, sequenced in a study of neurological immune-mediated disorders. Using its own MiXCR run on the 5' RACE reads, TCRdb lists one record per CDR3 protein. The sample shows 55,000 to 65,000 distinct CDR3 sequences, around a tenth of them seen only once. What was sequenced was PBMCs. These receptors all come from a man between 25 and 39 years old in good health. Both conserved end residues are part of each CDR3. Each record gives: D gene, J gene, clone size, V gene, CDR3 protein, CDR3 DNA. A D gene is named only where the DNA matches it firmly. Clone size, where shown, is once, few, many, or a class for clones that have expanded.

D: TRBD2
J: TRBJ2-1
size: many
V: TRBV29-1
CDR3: CSVLAGVRAEQFF
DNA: TGCAGCGTTCTAGCGGGAGTTAGGGCTGAGCAGTTCTTC

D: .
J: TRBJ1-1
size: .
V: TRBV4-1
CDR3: CASSPRGVDAEAFF
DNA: TGCGCCAGCAGCCCAAGAGGGGTTGATGCTGAAGCTTTCTTT

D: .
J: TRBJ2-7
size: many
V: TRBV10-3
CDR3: CAISGQATEYEQYF
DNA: TGTGCCATCAGTGGACAGGCTACTGAGTACGAGCAGTACTTC

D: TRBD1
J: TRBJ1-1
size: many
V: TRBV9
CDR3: CASSESGTANTEAFF
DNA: TGTGCCAGCAGCGAGTCCGGGACAGCGAACACTGAAGCTTTCTTT

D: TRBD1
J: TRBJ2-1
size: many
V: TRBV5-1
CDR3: CASSSQGAPDNEQFF
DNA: TGCGCCAGCAGCTCCCAGGGGGCTCCCGACAATGAGCAGTTCTTC

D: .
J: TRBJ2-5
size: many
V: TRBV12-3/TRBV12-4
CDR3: CASRRRGSQETQYF
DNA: TGTGCCAGCAGGCGTCGGGGGAGCCAAGAGACCCAGTACTTC

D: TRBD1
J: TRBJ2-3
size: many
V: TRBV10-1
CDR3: CASSRQGSTDTQYF
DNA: TGCGCCAGCAGCAGACAGGGTAGCACAGATACGCAGTATTTT

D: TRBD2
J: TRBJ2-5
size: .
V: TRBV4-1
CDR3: CTSSPSGRATETQYF
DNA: TGCACCAGCAGCCCTAGTGGGAGGGCCACGGAGACCCAGTACTTC

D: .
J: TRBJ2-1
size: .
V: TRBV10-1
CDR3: CASSESYDEQFF
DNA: TGCGCCAGCAGTGAGTCCTACGATGAGCAGTTCTTC

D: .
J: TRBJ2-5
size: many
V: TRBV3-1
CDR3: CASSQDMGEDSFFGTQYF
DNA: TGTGCCAGCAGCCAAGACATGGGGGAGGACTCCTTTTTCGGGACCCAGTACTTC

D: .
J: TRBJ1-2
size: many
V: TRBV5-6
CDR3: CASSAPVVNYGYTF
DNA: TGTGCCAGCAGCGCGCCGGTAGTCAACTATGGCTACACCTTC

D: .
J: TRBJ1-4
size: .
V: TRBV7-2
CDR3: CASSFLTGYVEKLFF
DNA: TGTGCCAGCAGCTTTCTTACGGGATATGTTGAAAAACTGTTTTTT

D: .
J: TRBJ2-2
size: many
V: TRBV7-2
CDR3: CASSSRQDTGELFF
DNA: TGTGCCAGCAGCTCTCGACAGGACACCGGGGAGCTGTTTTTT

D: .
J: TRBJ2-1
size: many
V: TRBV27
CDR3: CASSPAAYNEQFF
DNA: TGTGCCAGCAGCCCCGCGGCTTACAATGAGCAGTTCTTC

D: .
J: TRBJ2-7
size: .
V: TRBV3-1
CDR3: CASTKGRGQNEQYF
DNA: TGTGCCAGCACTAAAGGGAGGGGGCAAAACGAGCAGTACTTC

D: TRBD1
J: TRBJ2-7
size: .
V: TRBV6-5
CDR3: CASSYLGQFYEQYF
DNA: TGTGCCAGCAGTTACTTGGGACAGTTCTACGAGCAGTACTTC

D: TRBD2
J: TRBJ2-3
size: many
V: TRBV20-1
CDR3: CSARDGPSGFTDTQYF
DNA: TGCAGTGCTAGAGATGGTCCTAGCGGCTTCACAGATACGCAGTATTTT

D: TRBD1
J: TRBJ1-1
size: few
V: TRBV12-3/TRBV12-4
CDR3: CASTFVGGVNTEAFF
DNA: TGTGCCAGCACCTTTGTAGGGGGCGTGAACACTGAAGCTTTCTTT

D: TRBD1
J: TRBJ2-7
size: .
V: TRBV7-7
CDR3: CASSLGGGGSGEQYF
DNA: TGTGCCAGCAGCTTAGGAGGGGGCGGCTCGGGCGAGCAGTACTTC

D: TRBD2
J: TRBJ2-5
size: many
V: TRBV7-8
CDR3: CASSLSSSGRFLSVWETQYF
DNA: TGTGCCAGCAGCTTATCTTCTAGCGGGAGGTTTTTGAGTGTTTGGGAGACCCAGTACTTC

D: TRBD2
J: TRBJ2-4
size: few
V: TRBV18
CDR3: CASSPGTSGILAKNIQYF
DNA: TGTGCCAGCTCACCGGGGACTAGCGGGATCCTAGCCAAAAACATTCAGTACTTC

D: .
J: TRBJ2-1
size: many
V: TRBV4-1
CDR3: CASSQGGGRPHNEQFF
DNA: TGCGCCAGCAGCCAAGGGGGTGGGAGGCCCCACAATGAGCAGTTCTTC

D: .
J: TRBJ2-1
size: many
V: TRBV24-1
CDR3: CATSDFRVDNEQFF
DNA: TGTGCCACCAGTGATTTTCGTGTCGACAATGAGCAGTTCTTC

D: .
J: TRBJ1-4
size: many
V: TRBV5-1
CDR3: CASSLRFAGINEKLFF
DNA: TGCGCCAGCAGCTTGAGGTTCGCAGGGATTAATGAAAAACTGTTTTTT

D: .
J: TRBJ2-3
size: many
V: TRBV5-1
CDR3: CASSTGTPIGTDTQYF
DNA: TGCGCCAGCAGCACTGGGACGCCAATCGGCACAGATACGCAGTATTTT

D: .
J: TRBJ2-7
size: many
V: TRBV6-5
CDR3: CASSPTELSYEQYF
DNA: TGTGCCAGCAGTCCGACAGAACTCTCCTACGAGCAGTACTTC

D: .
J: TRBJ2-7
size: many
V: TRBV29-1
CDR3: CSVETQAYEQYF
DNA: TGCAGCGTTGAAACACAGGCCTACGAGCAGTACTTC

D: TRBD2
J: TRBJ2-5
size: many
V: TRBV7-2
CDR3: CASSQGSSSGRAETQYF
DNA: TGTGCCAGCAGCCAGGGGTCAAGTAGCGGGAGGGCGGAGACCCAGTACTTC

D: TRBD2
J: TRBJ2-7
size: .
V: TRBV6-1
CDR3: CASSTGTSGRHEQYF
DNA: TGTGCCAGCAGTACCGGGACTAGCGGGAGACACGAGCAGTACTTC

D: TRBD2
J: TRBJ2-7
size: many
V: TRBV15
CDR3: CATSRGTGGTYEQYF
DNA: TGTGCCACCAGCAGAGGAACCGGGGGGACCTACGAGCAGTACTTC